These T cell receptor beta chains were read from a single sample in a study of T cell responses to AZD1222 COVID-19 vaccine. Profiling relied on immunoSEQ multiplex PCR, and the TCRdb table lists in-frame clones only, not all of them. In the table there are over 100,000 clones, roughly 90% of which are singletons. The sample was peripheral blood, taken on day 0 of AZD1222 vaccination. These receptors were obtained from an adult in good health. CDR3s include the opening cysteine and the closing phenylalanine or tryptophan. The D gene is left open where the match is weak. The size field is filled for only some rows; it gives once, few, many or a size class.

TRBJ1-2,TRBV5-8,.,.,TGTGCCAGCAGCTTTTCCGGGGGCGGTTCACGAGGCTACACCTTC,CASSFSGGGSRGYTF
TRBJ1-5,TRBV29-1,.,.,TGCAGCGTTGGTTATAGCAATCAGCCCCAGCATTTT,CSVGYSNQPQHF
TRBJ2-5,TRBV4-1,.,TRBD1,TGCGCCAGCAGCCAAGCCCCAGGGACAGGGGAGACCCAGTACTTC,CASSQAPGTGETQYF
TRBJ2-5,TRBV12-3/TRBV12-4,.,.,TGTGCCAGCAGTTCCCAGACTGGAGGACTCCGGTACTTC,CASSSQTGGLRYF
TRBJ1-2,TRBV7-9,.,.,TGTGCCAGCAGCTTATGGGAAACCTATGGCTACACCTTC,CASSLWETYGYTF
TRBJ2-6,TRBV19,.,.,TGTGCCAGTAGTATTGGGACGGTATACTCTGGGGCCAACGTCCTGACTTTC,CASSIGTVYSGANVLTF
TRBJ1-1,TRBV5-1,.,.,TGCGCCAGCACCGTAACAGGGATCGCTGAAGCTTTCTTT,CASTVTGIAEAFF
TRBJ1-1,TRBV15,.,.,TGTGCCACCAGCAGAGATCAACAAGCACTGGCAGACACTGAAGCTTTCTTT,CATSRDQQALADTEAFF
TRBJ2-3,TRBV12-3/TRBV12-4,once,.,TGTGCCAGCACCGACGGGGATACGCAGTATTTT,CASTDGDTQYF
TRBJ2-3,TRBV4-3,.,.,TGCGCCAGCAGCCAAGAGTTTTTGGTCCAGTCAGATACGCAGTATTTT,CASSQEFLVQSDTQYF
TRBJ1-1,TRBV19,.,.,TGTGCCAGTAGTATATTTGGAGGCTTCGGGAACACTGAAGCTTTCTTT,CASSIFGGFGNTEAFF
TRBJ1-4,TRBV10-2,.,.,TGCGCCAGTGCGGACGGGCACAGTGGAACTAATGAAAAACTGTTTTTT,CASADGHSGTNEKLFF
TRBJ2-2,TRBV5-6,.,TRBD1,TGTGCCAGCAGCCCGGGGGACAGGCACTCGAACACCGGGGAGCTGTTTTTT,CASSPGDRHSNTGELFF